This TCR beta chain was identified in a study of T cells in Graves' hyperthyroidism and ophthalmopathy. Looking at the study overall: The authors collected peripheral blood at initial diagnosis, before any treatment.

Calling Graves' hyperthyroidism stable meant ophthalmopathy did not progress within 18 months. Diagnosis relied on clinical symptoms, serum thyroxine and TRAb, thyroid ultrasound and orbital computed tomography. 10 ml of fresh peripheral blood supplied the PBMCs. Using RNA transcripts as the source, TCR beta CDR3 regions were amplified. An initial round of RT-PCR targeting the TCR CDR3 relied on the HTBI primer set. TCRdb reprocessed the multiplex PCR reads with MiXCR, giving one entry per CDR3 protein. The sample holds 500,000 to 700,000 distinct CDR3 sequences, around 17% seen once. Trimming removed 5 bases from V and 4 bases from J, with 24 bases in between. CDR3 size: 17 residues. The germline gives CDR1 SGHVS, CDR2 FNYEAQ.

Sequenced material: blood. J is TRBJ2-7 and V is TRBV7-6; D tentatively reads TRBD1 or TRBD2 (7 bases each). This TCR was recovered from a young woman with Graves' hyperthyroidism. The CDR3 coding sequence is TGTGCCAGCAGCCCTGACGTCCAGGCAGGGGGGGATTACGAGCAGTACTTC. It encodes CASSPDVQAGGDYEQYF.